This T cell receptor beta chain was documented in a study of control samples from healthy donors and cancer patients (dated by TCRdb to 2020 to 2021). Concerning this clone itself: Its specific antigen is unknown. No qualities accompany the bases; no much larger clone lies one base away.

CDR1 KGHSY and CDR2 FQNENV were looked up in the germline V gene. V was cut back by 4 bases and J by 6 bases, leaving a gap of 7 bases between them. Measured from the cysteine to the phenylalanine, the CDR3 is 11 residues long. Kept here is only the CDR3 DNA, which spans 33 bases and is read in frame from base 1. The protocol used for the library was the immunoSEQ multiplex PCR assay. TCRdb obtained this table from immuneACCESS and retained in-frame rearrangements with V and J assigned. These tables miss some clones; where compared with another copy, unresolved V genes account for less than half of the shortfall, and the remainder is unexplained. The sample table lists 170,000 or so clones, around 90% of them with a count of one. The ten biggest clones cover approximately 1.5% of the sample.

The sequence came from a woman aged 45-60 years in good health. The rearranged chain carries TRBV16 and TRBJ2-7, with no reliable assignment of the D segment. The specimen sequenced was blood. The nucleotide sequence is TGTGCCAGCAGCCTTTGGAGCGAGCAGTACTTC. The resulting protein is CASSLWSEQYF.